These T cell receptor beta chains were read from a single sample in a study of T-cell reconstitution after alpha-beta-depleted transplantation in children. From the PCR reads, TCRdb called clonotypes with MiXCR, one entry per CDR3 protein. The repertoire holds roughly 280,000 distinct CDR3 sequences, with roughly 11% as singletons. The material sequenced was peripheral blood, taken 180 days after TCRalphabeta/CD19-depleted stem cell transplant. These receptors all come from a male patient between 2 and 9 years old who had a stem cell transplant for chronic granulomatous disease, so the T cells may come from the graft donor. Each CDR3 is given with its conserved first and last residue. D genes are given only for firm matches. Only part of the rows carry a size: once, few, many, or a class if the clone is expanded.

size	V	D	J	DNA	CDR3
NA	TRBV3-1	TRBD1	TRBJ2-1	TGTGCCAGCAGCCCGAGGACAGGTCTGGTCTTC	CASSPRTGLVF
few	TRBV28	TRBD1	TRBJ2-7	TGTGCCAGCACAAAGGGTGGGGGACAGGGGGGCTACGAGCAGTACTTC	CASTKGGGQGGYEQYF
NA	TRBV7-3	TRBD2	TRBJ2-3	TGTGCCAGCAGCTCTAAACCCCGACTAGCGGGGGGAACAGATACGCAGTATTTT	CASSSKPRLAGGTDTQYF
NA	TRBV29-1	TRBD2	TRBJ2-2	TGCAGCGTTGAATCCGGGGGGACCGGGGAGCTGTTTTTT	CSVESGGTGELFF
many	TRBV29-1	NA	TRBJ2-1	TGCAGCGTCTCCAGTGGGCGGGTCAGGAATGAGCAGTTCTTC	CSVSSGRVRNEQFF
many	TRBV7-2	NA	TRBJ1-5	TGTGCCAGCAGCTTAGGGGTTCAGCCCCAGCATTTT	CASSLGVQPQHF
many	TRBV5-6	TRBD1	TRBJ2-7	TGTGCCAGCAGCTTGAGGGGACAGACTTACGAGCAGTACTTC	CASSLRGQTYEQYF
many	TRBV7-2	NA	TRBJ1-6	TGTGCCAGCAGCTTGGGGGGATCAATCCACTTT	CASSLGGSIHF
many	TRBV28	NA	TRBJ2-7	TGTGCCAGCAGTTTGGACCAGGGGTTGGACGAGCAGTACTTC	CASSLDQGLDEQYF
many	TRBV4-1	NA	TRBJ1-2	TGCGCCAGCAGCCAAGATAACACCAGTGGCTACACCTTC	CASSQDNTSGYTF
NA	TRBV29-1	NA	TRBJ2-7	TGCAGCGCTAACATAAGGGGGACTACGAAATTGGAGGAGCAGTACTTC	CSANIRGTTKLEEQYF
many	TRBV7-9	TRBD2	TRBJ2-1	TGTGCCAGCAGCCCCAGTCCTCGTAGCGGGAGCTTTTACAATGAGCAGTTCTTC	CASSPSPRSGSFYNEQFF
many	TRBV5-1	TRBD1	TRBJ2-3	TGCGCCAGCAGCTTGTGGGCCAGGGGGATGTCAGATACGCAGTATTTT	CASSLWARGMSDTQYF
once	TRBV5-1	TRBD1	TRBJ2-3	TGCGCCAGCAGCTTGTTTCTTTGGCAGGGGGCTGCAACAGATACGCAGTATTTT	CASSLFLWQGAATDTQYF
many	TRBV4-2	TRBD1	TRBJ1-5	TGTGCCAGCAGCCAAGACAGGGGGCCCGATCAGCCCCAGCATTTT	CASSQDRGPDQPQHF
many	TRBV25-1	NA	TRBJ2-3	TGTGCCAGCAGTGATAACCTACGAGGGGGCACAGATACGCAGTATTTT	CASSDNLRGGTDTQYF
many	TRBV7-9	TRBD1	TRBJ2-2	TGTGCCAGCAGCCACAGGGGGACGAACACCGGGGAGCTGTTTTTT	CASSHRGTNTGELFF
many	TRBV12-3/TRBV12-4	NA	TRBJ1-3	TGTGCCAGCAGTTTCGGGGTAGGGTCTGGAAACACCATATATTTT	CASSFGVGSGNTIYF
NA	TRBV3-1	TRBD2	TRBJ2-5	TGTGCCAGCAGCCAAGAAAGGGGGCTAGCGGGGACTCAAGAGACCCAGTACTTC	CASSQERGLAGTQETQYF
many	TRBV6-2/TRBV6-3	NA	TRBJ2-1	TGTGCCAGCACTTCCCTGACAGACCTTCTTTTCAATGAGCAGTTCTTC	CASTSLTDLLFNEQFF
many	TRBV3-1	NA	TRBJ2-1	TGTGCCAGCAGCCAAGATCCCAGCTCCTACAATGAGCAGTTCTTC	CASSQDPSSYNEQFF
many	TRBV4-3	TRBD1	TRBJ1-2	TGCGCCAGCAGCCTAAAGGTCGGGGACAGATACAACTATGGCTACACCTTC	CASSLKVGDRYNYGYTF
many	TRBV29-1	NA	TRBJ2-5	TGCAGCGTTGAAGAACGGGAGCTCGATGGGCGGGAGACCCAGTACTTC	CSVEERELDGRETQYF
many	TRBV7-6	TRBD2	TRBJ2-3	TGTGCCAGCAGCTTCGGGACTAGCGGGAGTGTCACAGATACGCAGTATTTT	CASSFGTSGSVTDTQYF
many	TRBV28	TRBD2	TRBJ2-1	TGTGCCAGCAGTTTATCTTCGGGACTAGCGGGAGCCAATGAGCAGTTCTTC	CASSLSSGLAGANEQFF
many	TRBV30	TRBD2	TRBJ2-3	TGTGCCTGGAGTGGCGGGAGTACAGATACGCAGTATTTT	CAWSGGSTDTQYF
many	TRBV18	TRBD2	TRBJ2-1	TGTGCCAGCTCACCACAGTCGAGCGGGGGGTCCAATGAGCAGTTCTTC	CASSPQSSGGSNEQFF
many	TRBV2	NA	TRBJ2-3	TGTGCCAGCGGGGTTGCAACAGATACGCAGTATTTT	CASGVATDTQYF
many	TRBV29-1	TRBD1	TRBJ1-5	TGCAGCGTTGGGACAGGGATCGGACAGCCCCAGCATTTT	CSVGTGIGQPQHF
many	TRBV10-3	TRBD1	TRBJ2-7	TGTGCCATCTCATTGTTGCAGGGGGCTCACGAGCAGTACTTC	CAISLLQGAHEQYF
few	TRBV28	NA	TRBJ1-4	TGTGCCAGCACCTCACCTCGGGGGGCAACTAATGAAAAACTGTTTTTT	CASTSPRGATNEKLFF
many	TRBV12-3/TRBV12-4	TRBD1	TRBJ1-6	TGTGCCAGCAGTCCTTCGACAGGGGGGTATAATTCACCCCTCCACTTT	CASSPSTGGYNSPLHF
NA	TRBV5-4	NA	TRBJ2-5	TGTGCCAGCAGCTTTTCCGGGACTTTGGAGACCCAGTACTTC	CASSFSGTLETQYF
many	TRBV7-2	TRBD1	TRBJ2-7	TGTGCCAGCAGCTTGGTTGGACAGGGGGGGTCCTACGAGCAGTACTTC	CASSLVGQGGSYEQYF
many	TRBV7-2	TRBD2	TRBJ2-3	TGTGCCAGCAGCAACTTCGGCGTTAGCGGGGTCGATACGCAGTATTTT	CASSNFGVSGVDTQYF
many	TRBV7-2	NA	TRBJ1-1	TGTGCCAGCAGCGTCCAGCAGGGGACTGAAGCTTTCTTT	CASSVQQGTEAFF
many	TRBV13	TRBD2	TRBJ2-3	TGTGCCAGCAGCTTAAACCCCGCGGGAGGTGCAGATACGCAGTATTTT	CASSLNPAGGADTQYF
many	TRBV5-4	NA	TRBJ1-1	TGTGCCAGCAGCAGACAAGGGCAACCGAGCACTGAAGCTTTCTTT	CASSRQGQPSTEAFF
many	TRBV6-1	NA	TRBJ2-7	TGTGCCAGCACCCGGGCGGGCTTTGGGGCGGAGCAGTACTTC	CASTRAGFGAEQYF
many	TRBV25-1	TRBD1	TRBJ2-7	TGTGCCAGCAGCTACAGGGGGCCGACTATGGAGCAGTACTTC	CASSYRGPTMEQYF